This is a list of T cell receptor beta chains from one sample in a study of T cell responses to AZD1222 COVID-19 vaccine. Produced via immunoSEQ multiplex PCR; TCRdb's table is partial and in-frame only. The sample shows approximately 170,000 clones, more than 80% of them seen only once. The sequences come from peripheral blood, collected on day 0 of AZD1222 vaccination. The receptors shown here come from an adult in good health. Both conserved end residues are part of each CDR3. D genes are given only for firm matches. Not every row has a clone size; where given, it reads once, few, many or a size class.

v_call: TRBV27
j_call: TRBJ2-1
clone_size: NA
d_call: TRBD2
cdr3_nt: TGTGCCAGCAGTCCGATCGGGGCGGGAGGGCCCAAGGATGAGCAGTTCTTC
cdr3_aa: CASSPIGAGGPKDEQFF

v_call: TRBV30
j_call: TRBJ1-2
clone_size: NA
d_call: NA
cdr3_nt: TGTGCCTGGAGTTTTCTGGGTATGGATGGCTACACCTTC
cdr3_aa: CAWSFLGMDGYTF

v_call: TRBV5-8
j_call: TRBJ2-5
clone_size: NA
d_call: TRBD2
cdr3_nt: TGTGCCAGCAGCGGACTAGGGGAGACCCAGTACTTC
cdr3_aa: CASSGLGETQYF

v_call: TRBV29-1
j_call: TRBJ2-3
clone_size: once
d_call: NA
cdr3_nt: TGCAGCGGTTTTGAGGGGGGATTCACAGATACGCAGTATTTT
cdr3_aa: CSGFEGGFTDTQYF

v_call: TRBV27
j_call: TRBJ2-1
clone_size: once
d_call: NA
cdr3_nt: TGTGCCAGCAGTTCCCCCTCGGATGAGCAGTTCTTC
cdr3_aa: CASSSPSDEQFF

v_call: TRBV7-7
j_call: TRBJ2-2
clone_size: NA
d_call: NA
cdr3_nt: TGTGCCAGCAGCTTAACTGGGACTACCGGGGAGCTGTTTTTT
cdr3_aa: CASSLTGTTGELFF

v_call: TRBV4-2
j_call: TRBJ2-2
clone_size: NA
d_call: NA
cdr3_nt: TGTGCCAGCAGCCAAGGGGGCGGGGAGCTGTTTTTT
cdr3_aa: CASSQGGGELFF

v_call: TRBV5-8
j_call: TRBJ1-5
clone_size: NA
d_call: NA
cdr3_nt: TGTGCCAGCAGGTGGACAGTTCAGCCCCAGCATTTT
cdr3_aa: CASRWTVQPQHF

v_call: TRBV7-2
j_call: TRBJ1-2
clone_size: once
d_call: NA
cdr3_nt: TGTGCCAGCAGCTTAGCGACGGGCAGGCACTATGGCTACACCTTC
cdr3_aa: CASSLATGRHYGYTF

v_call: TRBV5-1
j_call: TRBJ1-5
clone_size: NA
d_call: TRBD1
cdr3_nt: TGCGCCAGCAGCTCCCTCCGACAGGGACGTTATCAGCCCCAGCATTTT
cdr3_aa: CASSSLRQGRYQPQHF

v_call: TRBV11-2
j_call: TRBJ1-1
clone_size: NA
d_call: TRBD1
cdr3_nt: TGTGCCAGCAGCTCGGGACAGGTCAACACTGAAGCTTTCTTT
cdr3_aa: CASSSGQVNTEAFF

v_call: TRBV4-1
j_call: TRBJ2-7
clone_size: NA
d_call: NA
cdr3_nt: TGCGCCAGCAGGAGACAGGCTGAACTAGGGGAGCAGTACTTC
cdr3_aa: CASRRQAELGEQYF

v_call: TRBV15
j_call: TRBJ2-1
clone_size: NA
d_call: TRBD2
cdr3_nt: TGTGCCACCAGCACTAGCGGGAGAAGCAATGAGCAGTTCTTC
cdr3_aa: CATSTSGRSNEQFF

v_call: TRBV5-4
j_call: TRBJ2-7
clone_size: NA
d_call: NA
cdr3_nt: TGTGCCAGCAGCTTGGAGGGGGGACGGAGTTACTACGAGCAGTACTTC
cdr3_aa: CASSLEGGRSYYEQYF

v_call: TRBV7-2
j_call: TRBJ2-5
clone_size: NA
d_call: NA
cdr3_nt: TGTGCCAGCAGCTTAGACAGGGCCCAAGAGACCCAGTACTTC
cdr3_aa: CASSLDRAQETQYF

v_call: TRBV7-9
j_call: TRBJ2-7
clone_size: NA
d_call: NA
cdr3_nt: TGTGCCAGCAGCCCCCCGAGTGGGTTCTCCTACGAGCAGTACTTC
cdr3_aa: CASSPPSGFSYEQYF

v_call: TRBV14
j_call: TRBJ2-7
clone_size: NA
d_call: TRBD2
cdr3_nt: TGTGCCAGCAGCCAGGGACTAGCGGGTTTTGAGCAGTACTTC
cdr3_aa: CASSQGLAGFEQYF

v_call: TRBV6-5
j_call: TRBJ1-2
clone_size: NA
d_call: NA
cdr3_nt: TGTGCCAGCAGCGCCCCCAAAGGACGCTCTGGCTACACCTTC
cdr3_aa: CASSAPKGRSGYTF

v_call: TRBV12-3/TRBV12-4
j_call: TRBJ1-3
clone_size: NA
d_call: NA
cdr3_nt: TGTGCCAGCAGTGGTCCAGGAAACACCATATATTTT
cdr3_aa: CASSGPGNTIYF

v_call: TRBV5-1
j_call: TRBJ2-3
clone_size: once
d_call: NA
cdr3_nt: TGCGCCAGCAGCTTTCAGGGAAGCTCAGATACGCAGTATTTT
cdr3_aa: CASSFQGSSDTQYF

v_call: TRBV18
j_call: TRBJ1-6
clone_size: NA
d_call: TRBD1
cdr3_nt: TGTGCCAGCTCACCACCTTCAGGGGGGAATTCACCCCTCCACTTT
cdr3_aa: CASSPPSGGNSPLHF

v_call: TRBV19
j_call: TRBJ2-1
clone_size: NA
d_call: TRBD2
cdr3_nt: TGTGCCAGTAGTATGGTGGCGGGGGGGCTGAATGAGCAGTTCTTC
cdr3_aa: CASSMVAGGLNEQFF

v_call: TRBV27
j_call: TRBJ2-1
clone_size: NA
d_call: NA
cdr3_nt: TGTGCCAGCCGGACAGTTTTAGATGAGCAGTTCTTC
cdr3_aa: CASRTVLDEQFF

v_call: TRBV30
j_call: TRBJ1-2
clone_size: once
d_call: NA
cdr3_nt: TGTGCCTGGAGGGGGAACTATGGCTACACCTTC
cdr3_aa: CAWRGNYGYTF

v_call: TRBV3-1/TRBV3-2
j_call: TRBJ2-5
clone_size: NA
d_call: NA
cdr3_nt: TGTGCCAGCAGCCAAGGGGAGACCCAGTACTTC
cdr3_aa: CASSQGETQYF

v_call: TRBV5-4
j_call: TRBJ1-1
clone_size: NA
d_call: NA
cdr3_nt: TGTGCCAGCAGCCCCAAGCCGACAGGAGGGAACACTGAAGCTTTCTTT
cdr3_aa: CASSPKPTGGNTEAFF

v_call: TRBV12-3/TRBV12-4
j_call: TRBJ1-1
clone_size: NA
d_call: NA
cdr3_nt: TGTGCCAGCAGTTTTACGGGCCGCACTGAAGCTTTCTTT
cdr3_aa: CASSFTGRTEAFF

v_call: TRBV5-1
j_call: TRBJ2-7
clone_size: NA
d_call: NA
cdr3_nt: TGCGCCAGCAGAGGAGGGACCGTCTACGAGCAGTACTTC
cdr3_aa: CASRGGTVYEQYF

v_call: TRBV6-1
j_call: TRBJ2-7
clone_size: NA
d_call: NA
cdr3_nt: TGTGCCAGCAGTGACCCTCAGGGCGTCGAGCAGTACTTC
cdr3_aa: CASSDPQGVEQYF

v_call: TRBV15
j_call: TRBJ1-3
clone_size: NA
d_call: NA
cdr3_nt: TGTGCCACCAGCAGAGATTTAATTGAACGAAACACCATATATTTT
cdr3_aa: CATSRDLIERNTIYF

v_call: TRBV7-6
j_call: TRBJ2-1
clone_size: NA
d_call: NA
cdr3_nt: TGTGCCAGCAGCTTAGTCAGAGGGAGATCCTACAATGAGCAGTTCTTC
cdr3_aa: CASSLVRGRSYNEQFF

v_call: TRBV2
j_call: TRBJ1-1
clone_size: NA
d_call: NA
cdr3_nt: TGTGCCAGCAGTGCCCCGACAGCGAACACTGAAGCTTTCTTT
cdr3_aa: CASSAPTANTEAFF

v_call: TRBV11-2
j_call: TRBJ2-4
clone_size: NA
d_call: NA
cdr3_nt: TGTGCCAGCAGCTTAGAACCCGTGGGGGTATTGGCCAAAAACATTCAGTACTTC
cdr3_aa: CASSLEPVGVLAKNIQYF

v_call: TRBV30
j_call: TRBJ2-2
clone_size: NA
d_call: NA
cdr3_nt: TGTGCCTGTCCGAATGGGGGCCGGCTGTTTTTT
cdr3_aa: CACPNGGRLFF

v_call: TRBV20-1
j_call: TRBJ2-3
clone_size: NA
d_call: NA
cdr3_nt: TGCAGTGCTAGTTTCTTTGGAGGCGCTAGCACAGATACGCAGTATTTT
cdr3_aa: CSASFFGGASTDTQYF

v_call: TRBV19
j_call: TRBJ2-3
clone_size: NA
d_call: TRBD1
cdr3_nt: TGTGCCAGTAGTATAGATAGGGTCGGACAGGCAGCCGCAGTTACGCAGTATTTT
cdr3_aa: CASSIDRVGQAAAVTQYF

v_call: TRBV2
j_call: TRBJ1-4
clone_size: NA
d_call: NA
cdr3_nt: TGTGCCAGCAGTGAGAGTGGAGGGGGGTTTGGGGAAAAACTGTTTTTT
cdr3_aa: CASSESGGGFGEKLFF

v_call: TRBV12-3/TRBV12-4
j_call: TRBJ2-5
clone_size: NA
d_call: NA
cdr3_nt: TGTGCCAGCAGTTTCAGGTTGAGAGAGACCCAGTACTTC
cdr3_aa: CASSFRLRETQYF

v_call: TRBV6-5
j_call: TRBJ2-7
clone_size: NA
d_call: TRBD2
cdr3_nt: TGTGCCAGCAGTACGCGATGGGGGGGGAGTGAGCAGTACTTC
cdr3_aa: CASSTRWGGSEQYF

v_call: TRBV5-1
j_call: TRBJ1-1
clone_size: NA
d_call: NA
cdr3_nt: TGCGCCAGCAGCACTCGTACTGACAAGACTGAAGCTTTCTTT
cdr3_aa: CASSTRTDKTEAFF

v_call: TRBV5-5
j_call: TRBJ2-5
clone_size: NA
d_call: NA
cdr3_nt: TGTGCCAGCAGCCGAGCTCTTCTAGGACTCCAAGAGACCCAGTACTTC
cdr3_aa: CASSRALLGLQETQYF